These 8 T cell receptor beta chains were sequenced from one sample in a study of blood T cell repertoires in COVID-19. The repertoire was sequenced with immunoSEQ multiplex PCR; TCRdb's copy has only in-frame clones and lacks some. The sample records 200,000 to 250,000 clones, roughly 80% being singletons. Sequencing input: peripheral blood. The receptors come from a woman aged 55-69 years with acute or convalescent COVID-19.

The genes are TRBV3-1 (or the pseudogene TRBV3-2) and TRBJ1-2; D might be TRBD1 (6 bases). V was shortened by 3 bases and J by 6 bases, with 11 bases between the two germline ends. The germline V gene encodes CDR1 LGHDT and CDR2 YNNKEL (reference sequence). This CDR3 region has 13 residues. CDR3 sequence: CASSHEYRDGYTF. As DNA, the CDR3 is TGTGCCAGCAGCCACGAATACAGGGATGGCTACACCTTC.

V is TRBV12-3 or TRBV12-4 and J is TRBJ2-5, with 7 nucleotides matching TRBD1. V trimming: 8 bases; J trimming: 2 bases; junction bases outside the gene matches: 5. This CDR3 contains 13 residues. This chain's CDR3 is CASQGQSQETQYF. In DNA form, the CDR3 reads TGTGCCAGCCAGGGACAGTCGCAAGAGACCCAGTACTTC.

Only a few counts were recorded for this clone. This rearrangement joins TRBV10-2 to TRBJ2-1; possible D gene TRBD1, 6 bases. Trimming took 2 bases from V and 4 from J, leaving 9 bases between them. This CDR3 spans 14 amino acids. The germline V gene encodes CDR1 WSHSY and CDR2 SAAADI. The CDR3 protein is CASSEPGQYNEQFF. The CDR3 DNA follows: TGCGCCAGCAGTGAGCCGGGACAATACAATGAGCAGTTCTTC.

The sample holds a few counts of this clone. This chain joins TRBV24-1 and TRBJ2-5, with no clear D. The CDR3 runs 16 residues. The V end was cut by 7 bases, the J end by 0 bases, with 17 bases between. The V gene's germline CDR1 is KGHDR and CDR2 SFDVKD. The CDR3 DNA reads TGTGCCACCAGGACCCATGTTTGCCAGGACCAAGAGACCCAGTACTTC. Translating gives CATRTHVCQDQETQYF.

The chain links TRBV7-6 to TRBJ1-1; D not certain. This CDR3 region has 14 residues. CDR1 is SGHVS, CDR2 FNYEAQ, per germline. Trimming pared 2 bases from V and 4 bases from J, leaving 11 bases between. The CDR3 region has the DNA TGTGCCAGCAGCTTACACCGTGAGGGCACTGAAGCTTTCTTT. This sequence encodes CASSLHREGTEAFF.

This chain links TRBV4-3 with TRBJ1-6, with 7 bases matching TRBD1. The CDR3 contains 14 residues. Germline CDR1 and CDR2: LGHNA and YSLEER. Losses at the gene ends were 4 bases for V and 9 bases for J; bases not matched to a gene: 6. CDR3 coding DNA: TGCGCCAGCAGCCTCAGACAGGGAGGTTCACCCCTCCACTTT. It yields the protein CASSLRQGGSPLHF.

CDR3 loop: CASSLEDSRTGNTIYF. CDR3 in DNA: TGCGCCAGCAGCTTGGAGGACAGCCGCACTGGAAACACCATATATTTT. The rearrangement joins TRBV5-1 to TRBJ1-3, with D possibly matching TRBD1 (6 bases). This CDR3 comprises 16 residues. The V gene's germline CDR1 is SGHRS and CDR2 YFSETQ. The V and J ends lost 0 bases and 2 bases respectively, with 12 bases between them.

This sequence joins TRBV12-3 or TRBV12-4 and TRBJ1-2; no definite D call. V gave up 3 bases and J gave up 8 bases, with 13 bases separating them. The CDR3 runs 13 residues. The CDR3 bases are TGTGCCAGCAGTTTTCAGGAGGGATACGGCTACACCTTC. As protein: CASSFQEGYGYTF.